Sequencing of this T cell receptor beta chain was carried out in a study of cytomegalovirus exposure and HLA in healthy donors. Points from the study as a whole: The authors later found most CMV-associated TCR beta chains appeared HLA-restricted.

Turning to this clone: What it recognizes is unknown.

Germline loops: CDR1 LNHNV, CDR2 YYDKDF (reference sequence). The CDR3 consists of 13 residues. Trimming pared 5 bases from V and 1 base from J, leaving 8 bases between. The PCR ran on 60 Vbeta and 13 Jbeta primers. Sequencing used immunoSEQ multiplex PCR; TCRdb keeps in-frame clones, though not all of them. The sample contains about 140,000 clones, around four fifths of which appear only once. Donors consisted of healthy bone marrow donors. The sample comprised PBMCs. The J gene is TRBJ1-1, the V gene TRBV15; D uncertain. The sequence was obtained from a woman aged 40 to 55 in good health and CMV-seronegative. The DNA for the CDR3 is TGTGCCACCAGCCCCGGTCCGAACACTGAAGCTTTCTTT. Translation gives CATSPGPNTEAFF.